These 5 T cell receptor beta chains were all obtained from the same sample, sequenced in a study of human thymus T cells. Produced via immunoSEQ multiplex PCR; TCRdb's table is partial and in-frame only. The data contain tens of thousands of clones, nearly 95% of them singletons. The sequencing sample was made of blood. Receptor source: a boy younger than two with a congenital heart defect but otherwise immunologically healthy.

The CDR3 loop reads CASSVRVAGAGYEQYF. The CDR3 DNA reads TGTGCCAGCAGTGTGAGGGTGGCGGGAGCCGGGTACGAGCAGTACTTC. This rearrangement joins TRBV2 to TRBJ2-7; 7 bases are a match to TRBD2. Germline CDR1 reads SNHLY; CDR2 reads FYNNEI. There are 16 residues in the CDR3. Trimming cost V 4 bases and J 4 bases; bases outside gene matches: 13.

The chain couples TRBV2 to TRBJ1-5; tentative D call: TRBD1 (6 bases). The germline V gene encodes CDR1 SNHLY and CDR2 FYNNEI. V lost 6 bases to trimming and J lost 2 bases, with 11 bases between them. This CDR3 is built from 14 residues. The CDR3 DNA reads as TGTGCCAGCAGGGGGGGCAGGGGCAATCAGCCCCAGCATTTT. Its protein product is CASRGGRGNQPQHF.

This CDR3 is CASGLVQYEQYF. The CDR3 coding sequence is TGTGCTAGTGGTTTGGTACAATACGAGCAGTACTTC. The rearrangement joins TRBV12-5 to TRBJ2-7; D not certain. Looked up from germline, CDR1 is LGHNT and CDR2 is FRNRAP. The CDR3 is made up of 12 amino acids. Trimming took off 0 bases at V and 4 bases at J, with 4 bases between the two ends.

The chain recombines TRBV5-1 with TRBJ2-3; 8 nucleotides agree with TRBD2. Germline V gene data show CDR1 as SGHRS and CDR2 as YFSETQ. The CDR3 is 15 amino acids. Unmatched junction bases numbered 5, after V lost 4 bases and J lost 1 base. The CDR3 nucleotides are TGCGCCAGCAGCCGAGCGGGGGAGGGCACAGATACGCAGTATTTT. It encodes CASSRAGEGTDTQYF.

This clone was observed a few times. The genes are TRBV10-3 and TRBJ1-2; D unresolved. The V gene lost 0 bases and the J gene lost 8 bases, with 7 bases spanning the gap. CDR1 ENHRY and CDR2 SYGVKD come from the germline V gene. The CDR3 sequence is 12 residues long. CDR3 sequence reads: CAISESKEGYTF. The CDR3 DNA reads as TGTGCCATCAGTGAGTCAAAAGAGGGCTACACCTTC.